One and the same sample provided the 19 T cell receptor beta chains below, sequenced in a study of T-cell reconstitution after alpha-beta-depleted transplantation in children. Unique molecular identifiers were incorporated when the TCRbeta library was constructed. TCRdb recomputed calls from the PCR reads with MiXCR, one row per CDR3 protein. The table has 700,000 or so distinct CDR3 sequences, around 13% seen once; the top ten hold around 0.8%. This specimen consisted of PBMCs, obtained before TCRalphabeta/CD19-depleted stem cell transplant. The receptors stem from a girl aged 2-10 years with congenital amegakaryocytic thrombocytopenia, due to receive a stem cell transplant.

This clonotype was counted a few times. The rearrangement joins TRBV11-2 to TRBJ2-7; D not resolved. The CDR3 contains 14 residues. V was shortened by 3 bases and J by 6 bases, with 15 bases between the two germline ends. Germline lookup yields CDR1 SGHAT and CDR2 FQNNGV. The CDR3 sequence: CASSFSSMGSEQYF. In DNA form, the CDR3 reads TGTGCCAGCAGCTTTTCATCCATGGGGTCCGAGCAGTACTTC.

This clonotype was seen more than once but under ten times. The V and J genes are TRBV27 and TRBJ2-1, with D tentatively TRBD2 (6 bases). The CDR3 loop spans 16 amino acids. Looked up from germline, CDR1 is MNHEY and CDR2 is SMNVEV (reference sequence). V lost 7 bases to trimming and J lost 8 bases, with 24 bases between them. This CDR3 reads CASTDSPRDSRYEQFF. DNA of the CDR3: TGTGCCAGCACCGATAGCCCCCGGGACTCTCGCTATGAGCAGTTCTTC.

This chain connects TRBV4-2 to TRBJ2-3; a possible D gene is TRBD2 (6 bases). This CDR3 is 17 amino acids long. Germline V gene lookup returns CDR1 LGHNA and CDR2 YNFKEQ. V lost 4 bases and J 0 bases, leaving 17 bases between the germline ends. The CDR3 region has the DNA TGTGCCAGCAGCCCAGGAGGGAAGGGAGCTAGCACAGATACGCAGTATTTT. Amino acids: CASSPGGKGASTDTQYF.

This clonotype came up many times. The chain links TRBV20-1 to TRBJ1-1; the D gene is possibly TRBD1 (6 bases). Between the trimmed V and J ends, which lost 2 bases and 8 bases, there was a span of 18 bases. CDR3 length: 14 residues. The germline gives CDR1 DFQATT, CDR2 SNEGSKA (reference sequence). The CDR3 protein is CSARPPLGQKEAFF. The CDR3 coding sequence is TGCAGTGCTAGACCGCCCCTAGGACAGAAAGAAGCTTTCTTT.

The CDR3 DNA follows: TGTGCCAGCAGCCAAGAACCACAGGGGGCCGGCAATCAGCCCCAGCATTTT. This codes for CASSQEPQGAGNQPQHF. The chain carries TRBV3-1 and TRBJ1-5; 9 bases are a match to TRBD1. This CDR3 comprises 17 residues. After removal of 0 bases from V and 2 bases from J, the junction contained 5 bases not matched to a gene. Per germline, CDR1 LGHDT and CDR2 YNNKEL (reference sequence).

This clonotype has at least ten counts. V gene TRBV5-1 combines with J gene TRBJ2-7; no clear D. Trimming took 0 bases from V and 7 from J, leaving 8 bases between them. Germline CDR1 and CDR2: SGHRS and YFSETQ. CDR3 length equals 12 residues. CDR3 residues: CASSLVGFEQYF. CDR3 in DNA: TGCGCCAGCAGCTTGGTTGGTTTTGAGCAGTACTTC.

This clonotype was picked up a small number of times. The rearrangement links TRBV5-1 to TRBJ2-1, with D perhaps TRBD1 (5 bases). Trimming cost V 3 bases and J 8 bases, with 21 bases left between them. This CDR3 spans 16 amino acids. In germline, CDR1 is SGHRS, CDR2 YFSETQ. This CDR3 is CASSSAQGRASYEQFF. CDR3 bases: TGCGCCAGCAGCTCGGCCCAGGGCAGGGCATCCTATGAGCAGTTCTTC.

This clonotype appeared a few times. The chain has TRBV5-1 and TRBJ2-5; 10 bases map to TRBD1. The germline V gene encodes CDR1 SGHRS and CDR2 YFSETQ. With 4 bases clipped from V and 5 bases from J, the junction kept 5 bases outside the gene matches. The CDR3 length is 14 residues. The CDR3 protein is CASSPTGGFETQYF. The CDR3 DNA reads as TGCGCCAGCAGCCCGACAGGGGGCTTCGAGACCCAGTACTTC. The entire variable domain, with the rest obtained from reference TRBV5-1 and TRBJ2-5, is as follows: KAGVTQTPRYLIKTRGQQVTLSCSPISGHRSVSWYQQTPGQGLQFLFEYFSETQRNKGNFPGRFSGRQFSNSRSEMNVSTLELGDSALYLCASSPTGGFETQYFGPGTRLLVL.

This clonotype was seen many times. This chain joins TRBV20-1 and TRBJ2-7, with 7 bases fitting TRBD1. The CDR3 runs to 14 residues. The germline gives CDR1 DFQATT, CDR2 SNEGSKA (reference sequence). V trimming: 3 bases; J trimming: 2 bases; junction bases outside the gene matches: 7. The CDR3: CSARTGFLPYEQYF. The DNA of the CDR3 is TGCAGTGCTAGGACAGGGTTTCTGCCCTACGAGCAGTACTTC.

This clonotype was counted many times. The CDR3, as DNA: TGTGCCAGCATCTTTCGGGACAACAATCAGCCCCAGCATTTT. It is translated as CASIFRDNNQPQHF. This sequence joins TRBV28 and TRBJ1-5, with a tentative D call TRBD1 (6 bases). Germline CDR1 and CDR2: MDHEN and SYDVKM. V was pared by 7 bases and J by 3 bases, with 13 bases between. This CDR3 has 14 residues.

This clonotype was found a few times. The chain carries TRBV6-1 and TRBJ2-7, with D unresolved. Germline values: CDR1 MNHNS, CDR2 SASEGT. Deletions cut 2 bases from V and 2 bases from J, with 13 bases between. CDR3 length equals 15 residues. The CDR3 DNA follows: TGTGCCAGCAGTGAATTGTCCCTTGGCCCCTACGAGCAGTACTTC. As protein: CASSELSLGPYEQYF.

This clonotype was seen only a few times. In DNA form, the CDR3 reads TGCGCCAGCAGCGCAGCGGGAGAGAAGCAGTTCTTC. Encoded protein: CASSAAGEKQFF. The chain recombines TRBV5-1 with TRBJ2-1, with 8 bases matching TRBD2. In germline, CDR1 is SGHRS, CDR2 YFSETQ. Trimming at V came to 4 bases and at J to 11 bases, leaving 5 bases not matched to a gene. The CDR3 totals 12 residues.

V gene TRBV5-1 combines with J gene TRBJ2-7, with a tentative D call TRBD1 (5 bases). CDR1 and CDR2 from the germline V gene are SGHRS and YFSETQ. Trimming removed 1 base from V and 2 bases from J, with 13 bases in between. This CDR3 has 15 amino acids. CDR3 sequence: CASSLNPRAPYEQYF. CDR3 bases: TGCGCCAGCAGCTTGAACCCCAGGGCACCCTACGAGCAGTACTTC.

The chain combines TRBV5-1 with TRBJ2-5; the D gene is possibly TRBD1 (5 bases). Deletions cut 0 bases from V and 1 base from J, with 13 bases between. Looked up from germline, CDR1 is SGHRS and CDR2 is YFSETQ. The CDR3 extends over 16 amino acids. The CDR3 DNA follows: TGCGCCAGCAGCTTGGGGGTGCAGGGTAGCCAAGAGACCCAGTACTTC. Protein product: CASSLGVQGSQETQYF.

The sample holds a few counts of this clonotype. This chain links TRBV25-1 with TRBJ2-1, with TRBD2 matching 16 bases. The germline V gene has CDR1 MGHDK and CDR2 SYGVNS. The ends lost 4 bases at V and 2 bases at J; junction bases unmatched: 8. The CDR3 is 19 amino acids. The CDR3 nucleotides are TGTGCCAGCAGTGCCCCGGGGACTAGCGGGAGGGGAACCTACAATGAGCAGTTCTTC. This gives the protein CASSAPGTSGRGTYNEQFF.

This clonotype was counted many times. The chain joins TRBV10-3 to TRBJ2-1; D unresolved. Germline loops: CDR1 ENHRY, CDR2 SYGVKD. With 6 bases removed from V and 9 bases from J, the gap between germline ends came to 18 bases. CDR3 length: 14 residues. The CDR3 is CAIRRNRQSTEQFF. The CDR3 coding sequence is TGTGCCATCAGACGGAATCGGCAGTCCACTGAGCAGTTCTTC.

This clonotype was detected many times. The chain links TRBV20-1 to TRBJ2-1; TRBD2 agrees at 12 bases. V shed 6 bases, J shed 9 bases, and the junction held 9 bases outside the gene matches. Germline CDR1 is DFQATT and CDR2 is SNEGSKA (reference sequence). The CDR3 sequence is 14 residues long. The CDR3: CSALGLAGYLEQFF. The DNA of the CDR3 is TGCAGTGCCCTTGGACTAGCGGGATACCTTGAGCAGTTCTTC.

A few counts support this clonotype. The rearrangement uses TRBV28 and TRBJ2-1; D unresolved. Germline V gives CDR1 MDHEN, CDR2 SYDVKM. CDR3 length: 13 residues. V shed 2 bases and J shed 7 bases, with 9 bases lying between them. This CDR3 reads CASSLQAPNEQFF. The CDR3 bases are TGTGCCAGCAGTTTACAGGCCCCGAATGAGCAGTTCTTC.

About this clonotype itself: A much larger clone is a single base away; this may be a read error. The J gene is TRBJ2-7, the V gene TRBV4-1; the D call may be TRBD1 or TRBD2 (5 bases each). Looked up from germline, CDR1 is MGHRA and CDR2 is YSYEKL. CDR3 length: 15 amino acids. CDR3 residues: CASSQVRDLTYKQYF. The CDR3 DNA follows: TGCGCCAGCAGCCAAGTACGGGACCTAACCTACAAGCAGTACTTC.